One and the same sample provided the 2 T cell receptor beta chains below, sequenced in a study of identical twins. TCRdb re-analysed the 5' RACE reads in MiXCR, keeping a single row per CDR3 protein. The table records about 890,000 distinct CDR3 sequences, roughly 12% of them present only once. Separately, the same data were catalogued under a study of yellow fever vaccine responses in identical twins.

Material: PBMCs. These receptors originate from a woman younger than 35 in good health.

J is TRBJ2-2 and V is TRBV12-3 or TRBV12-4; TRBD1 is a possible D gene (5 bases). The CDR3 is 15 amino acids. Trimming cost V 6 bases and J 2 bases, with 13 bases left between them. The CDR3: CASRETDINTGELFF. As DNA, the CDR3 is TGTGCCAGCAGGGAGACAGATATAAACACCGGGGAGCTGTTTTTT.

This clonotype came up a few times. In DNA form, the CDR3 reads TGTGCCAGCAGCAAAAACGTCGGGACTACCGGGGAGCTGTTTTTT. It translates to CASSKNVGTTGELFF. The chain joins TRBV9 to TRBJ2-2; D may be TRBD2 (6 bases). Trimming took off 4 bases at V and 5 bases at J, with 15 bases between the two ends. Germline CDR1 and CDR2: SGDLS and YYNGEE. This CDR3 is built from 15 residues.